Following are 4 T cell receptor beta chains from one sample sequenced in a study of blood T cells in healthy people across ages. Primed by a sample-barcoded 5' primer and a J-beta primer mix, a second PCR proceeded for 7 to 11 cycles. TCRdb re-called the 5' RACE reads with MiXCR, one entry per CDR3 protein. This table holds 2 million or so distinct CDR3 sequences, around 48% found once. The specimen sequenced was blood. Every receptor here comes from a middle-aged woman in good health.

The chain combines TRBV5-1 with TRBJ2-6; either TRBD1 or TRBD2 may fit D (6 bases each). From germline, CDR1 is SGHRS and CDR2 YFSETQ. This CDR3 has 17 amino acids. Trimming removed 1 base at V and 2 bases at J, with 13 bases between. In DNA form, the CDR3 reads TGCGCCAGCAGCTTGATTCAGGGGAGGACTGGGGCCAACGTCCTGACTTTC. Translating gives CASSLIQGRTGANVLTF.

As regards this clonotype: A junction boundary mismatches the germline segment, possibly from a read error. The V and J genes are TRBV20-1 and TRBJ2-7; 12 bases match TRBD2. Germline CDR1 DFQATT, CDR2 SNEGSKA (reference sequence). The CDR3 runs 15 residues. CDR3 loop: CGARETSGGPYEQYF. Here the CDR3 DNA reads TGCGGTGCTAGGGAGACTAGCGGGGGACCCTACGAGCAGTACTTC.

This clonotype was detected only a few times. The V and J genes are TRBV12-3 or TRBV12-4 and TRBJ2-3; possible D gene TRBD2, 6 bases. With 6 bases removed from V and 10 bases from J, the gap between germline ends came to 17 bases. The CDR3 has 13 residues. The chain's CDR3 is CASSQIQLAAQYF. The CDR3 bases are TGTGCCAGCAGCCAAATTCAATTAGCGGCGCAGTATTTT.

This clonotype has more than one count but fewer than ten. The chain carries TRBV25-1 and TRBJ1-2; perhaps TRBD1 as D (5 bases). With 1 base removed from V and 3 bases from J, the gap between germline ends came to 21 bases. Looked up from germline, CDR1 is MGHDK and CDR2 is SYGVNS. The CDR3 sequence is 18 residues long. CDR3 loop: CASSESPEQESIYYGYTF. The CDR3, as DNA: TGTGCCAGCAGTGAATCCCCCGAACAGGAGTCGATTTACTATGGCTACACCTTC.